A single sample is the source of the 32 T cell receptor beta chains below, sequenced in a study of memory CD4+ T cells and cytomegalovirus serostatus. Single viable CD3+CD4+CD8-CD45RO+ cells were sorted as the memory CD4+ T cells. This table comes from immunoSEQ multiplex PCR, and its TCRdb copy is limited to in-frame clones, with some not included. The sample has some 53,000 clones, roughly 78% seen once. The sequenced material came from memory CD4+ T cells from blood. Receptor source: an adult in good health and CMV-seronegative.

The chain employs TRBV4-2 and TRBJ1-4; D unresolved. Between the trimmed V and J ends, which lost 3 bases and 3 bases, there was a span of 11 bases. The CDR3 totals 15 residues. CDR1 LGHNA and CDR2 YNFKEQ come from the germline V gene. CDR3 residues: CASSQTPSSNEKLFF. CDR3 nucleotide sequence: TGTGCCAGCAGCCAGACCCCCTCCTCTAATGAAAAACTGTTTTTT.

The chain combines TRBV5-4 with TRBJ2-1; 13 positions agree with TRBD2. V trimming: 4 bases; J trimming: 4 bases; junction bases outside the gene matches: 11. The CDR3 totals 18 residues. CDR1 SGHNT and CDR2 YYREEE come from the germline V gene (reference sequence). The CDR3 DNA reads TGTGCCAGCAGCATCGGACTAGCGGGGGCCACGGGGTACAATGAGCAGTTCTTC. Amino acids: CASSIGLAGATGYNEQFF.

The rearrangement uses TRBV5-1 and TRBJ2-1; 7 nucleotides agree with TRBD1. The germline V gene has CDR1 SGHRS and CDR2 YFSETQ. J lost 0 bases, V lost 4 bases, and 4 bases had no gene match. The CDR3 has 15 residues. CDR3 sequence: CASSTRDSSYNEQFF. In DNA, the CDR3 is TGCGCCAGCAGCACCCGGGACAGCTCCTACAATGAGCAGTTCTTC.

This sequence joins TRBV7-3 and TRBJ2-3; 7 bases match TRBD1. The junction had 7 bases not matched to a gene; V was cut back by 5 bases and J by 5 bases. This CDR3 contains 14 residues. Germline assignment: CDR1 SGHTA and CDR2 FQGTGA. The CDR3 here is CASSPGQTGDTQYF. In DNA, the CDR3 is TGTGCCAGCAGCCCGGGACAGACGGGAGATACGCAGTATTTT. The whole variable domain, remainder taken from reference TRBV7-3 and TRBJ2-3, is GAGVSQTPSNKVTEKGKYVELRCDPISGHTALYWYRQSLGQGPEFLIYFQGTGAADDSGLPNDRFFAVRPEGSVSTLKIQRTERGDSAVYLCASSPGQTGDTQYFGPGTRLTVL.

This chain joins TRBV6-5 and TRBJ1-1, with D possibly being TRBD1 (6 bases). Looked up from germline, CDR1 is MNHEY and CDR2 is SVGAGI. The germline V and J ends were trimmed by 10 bases and 5 bases, with 20 bases remaining between them. The CDR3 length is 14 residues. CDR3 loop: CATLSSTGWTEAFF. The CDR3 nucleotides are TGTGCCACCTTATCCTCCACAGGGTGGACTGAAGCTTTCTTT.

The chain employs TRBV6-6 and TRBJ2-5; D unclear. This CDR3 comprises 16 residues. Germline CDR1 reads MNHNY; CDR2 reads SVGAGI (reference sequence). Trimming pared 0 bases from V and 7 bases from J, leaving 18 bases between. CDR3 sequence reads: CASSYSPGPRPGTQYF. The CDR3, as DNA: TGTGCCAGCAGTTACTCTCCGGGCCCGAGGCCAGGGACCCAGTACTTC.

The rearrangement uses TRBV19 and TRBJ1-4; D is unclear. V dropped 1 base and J dropped 0 bases, with 12 bases sitting between them. The CDR3 is made up of 17 amino acids. Germline V gene sequence: CDR1 LNHDA, CDR2 SQIVND (reference sequence). DNA of the CDR3: TGTGCCAGTAGTATAGTGACACCTACCGCAACTAATGAAAAACTGTTTTTT. This translates into CASSIVTPTATNEKLFF. The full variable domain, in which reference TRBV19 and TRBJ1-4 provide the parts outside the CDR3, is DGGITQSPKYLFRKEGQNVTLSCEQNLNHDAMYWYRQDPGQGLRLIYYSQIVNDFQKGDIAEGYSVSREKKESFPLTVTSAQKNPTAFYLCASSIVTPTATNEKLFFGSGTQLSVL.

This chain links TRBV6-5 with TRBJ2-3; D call uncertain. Trimming cost V 6 bases and J 4 bases, with 11 bases left between them. CDR3 length: 13 amino acids. Germline CDR1 and CDR2: MNHEY and SVGAGI. The DNA for the CDR3 is TGTGCCAGCAGGCCTAGTAGGGCAGATACGCAGTATTTT. It encodes CASRPSRADTQYF.

The V and J genes are TRBV5-3 and TRBJ1-5; 7 nucleotides agree with TRBD1. TRBV5-3 is assigned to the ORF class and has an uncertain function. The CDR3 is 16 amino acids. Germline trimming cut 4 bases from V and 8 bases from J; bases unmatched to any gene: 15. This CDR3 reads CARSREQGSPGEPQHF. The DNA for the CDR3 is TGTGCCAGAAGCAGGGAACAGGGGTCGCCTGGGGAGCCCCAGCATTTT.

The chain joins TRBV11-1 to TRBJ2-3; the match to TRBD2 covers 11 bases. Germline CDR1 and CDR2: SGHAT and FQDESV (reference sequence). J lost 4 bases, V lost 5 bases, and 5 bases had no gene match. There are 15 residues in the CDR3. The CDR3 bases are TGTGCCAGCAGCCAGGGACTAGCGGAAGCAGATACGCAGTATTTT. Amino acids: CASSQGLAEADTQYF.

The chain combines TRBV14 with TRBJ2-4; possibly TRBD2 for D (5 bases). This CDR3 comprises 19 residues. V lost 0 bases, J lost 1 base, and 19 bases lay in between. Germline lookup yields CDR1 SGHDN and CDR2 FVKESK. This CDR3 is CASSQDTGSGAMAKNIQYF. The CDR3 DNA follows: TGTGCCAGCAGCCAAGATACGGGATCGGGCGCCATGGCCAAAAACATTCAGTACTTC.

This clone showed up just once. The chain combines TRBV30 with TRBJ2-3; unclear D gene. Trimming removed 0 bases from V and 5 bases from J, with 3 bases in between. The CDR3 spans 11 residues. Germline lookup yields CDR1 GTSNPN and CDR2 SVGIG (reference sequence). For the CDR3, the DNA is TGTGCCTGGAGTGTCGGAGATACGCAGTATTTT. Protein: CAWSVGDTQYF.

The chain recombines TRBV19 with TRBJ1-2, with D hard to call. The germline V gene has CDR1 LNHDA and CDR2 SQIVND (reference sequence). Trimming took 4 bases from V and 0 from J, leaving 9 bases between them. The CDR3 consists of 14 residues. CDR3 nucleotides: TGTGCCAGTAGTACGGACGTAGCTAACTATGGCTACACCTTC. Translating gives CASSTDVANYGYTF.

This clone turned up a few times. V and J are TRBV30 and TRBJ1-5; D is perhaps TRBD1 (5 bases). The germline V and J ends were trimmed by 1 base and 2 bases, with 12 bases remaining between them. The CDR3 contains 15 residues. Germline CDR1 reads GTSNPN; CDR2 reads SVGIG (reference sequence). CDR3 DNA sequence: TGTGCCTGGAGTGCCGAATTGACAGGCAATCAGCCCCAGCATTTT. It is translated as CAWSAELTGNQPQHF. Based on the CDR3 plus reference TRBV30 and TRBJ1-5, the full variable domain is SQTIHQWPATLVQPVGSPLSLECTVEGTSNPNLYWYRQAAGRGLQLLFYSVGIGQISSEVPQNLSASRPQDRQFILSSKKLLLSDSGFYLCAWSAELTGNQPQHFGDGTRLSIL.

The chain joins TRBV28 to TRBJ2-2, with D possibly TRBD2 on 6 matching bases. V was trimmed by 4 bases and J by 8 bases, leaving 17 bases between them. From germline, CDR1 is MDHEN and CDR2 SYDVKM. This CDR3 has 15 amino acids. The CDR3, as DNA: TGTGCCAGCAGTTCCCGTCGTAATCGGGGGGGGGAGCTGTTTTTT. This codes for CASSSRRNRGGELFF.

The J gene is TRBJ1-2, the V gene TRBV5-4; TRBD1 aligns across 10 bases. Germline CDR1 reads SGHNT; CDR2 reads YYREEE (reference sequence). The J segment lost 7 bases and the V segment lost 5 bases, leaving 17 bases of the junction unmatched. There are 17 residues in the CDR3. CDR3 DNA sequence: TGTGCCAGCAGTTTTTCGACAGGGGGCTCGCTCTCTCGTGGCTACACCTTC. Translation gives CASSFSTGGSLSRGYTF.

The chain links TRBV12-5 to TRBJ1-2; a possible D gene is TRBD1 (5 bases). Trimming removed 2 bases from V and 3 bases from J, with 13 bases in between. Germline assignment: CDR1 LGHNT and CDR2 FRNRAP. CDR3 length equals 15 residues. CDR3 region: CASGLTFGRDYGYTF. For the CDR3, the DNA is TGTGCTAGTGGTTTGACCTTTGGCAGGGACTATGGCTACACCTTC.

CDR3 DNA sequence: TGTGCCAGCAGCCCACGGGCGGTAGGCGAGCAGTACTTC. Translation: CASSPRAVGEQYF. The rearrangement uses TRBV14 and TRBJ2-7; D is unclear. The CDR3 spans 13 residues. The V gene lost 4 bases and the J gene lost 6 bases, with 13 bases spanning the gap. Germline values: CDR1 SGHDN, CDR2 FVKESK.

V and J are TRBV27 and TRBJ1-2; maybe TRBD1 (5 bases). Trimming removed 4 bases from V and 6 bases from J, with 12 bases in between. This CDR3 has 13 amino acids. Germline V lookup: CDR1 MNHEY, CDR2 SMNVEV (reference sequence). As DNA, the CDR3 is TGTGCCAGCAGTTATCGGGGAGGGGATGGCTACACCTTC. It codes for CASSYRGGDGYTF.

The DNA of the CDR3 is TGTGCCAGCAGTGGACTAGATACGCAGTATTTT. It is translated as CASSGLDTQYF. This chain links TRBV7-9 with TRBJ2-3, with D perhaps TRBD2 (5 bases). Looked up from germline, CDR1 is SEHNR and CDR2 is FQNEAQ (reference sequence). Trimming took 6 bases from V and 5 from J, leaving 6 bases between them. The CDR3 runs to 11 residues.

This clone has only a few counts. This chain connects TRBV28 to TRBJ1-1; D uncertain. CDR1 and CDR2 (germline): MDHEN, SYDVKM. The CDR3 is 12 residues long. The V end lost 6 bases, the J end lost 0 bases, and 5 bases lay between the germline ends. The CDR3 loop is CASRGLNTEAFF. CDR3 DNA sequence: TGTGCCAGCAGGGGATTGAACACTGAAGCTTTCTTT.

This chain joins TRBV10-1 and TRBJ1-4, with D perhaps TRBD1 (6 bases). Trimming removed 6 bases at V and 3 bases at J, with 14 bases between. The CDR3 extends over 15 amino acids. Germline V CDR1 and CDR2: WNHNN, SYGVQD (reference sequence). CDR3: CASRGTGRANEKLFF. DNA for the CDR3: TGCGCCAGCAGGGGAACAGGGCGGGCTAATGAAAAACTGTTTTTT.

The gene calls are TRBV5-1 and TRBJ2-3; TRBD2 matches at 15 bases. With V trimmed by 3 bases and J by 2 bases, 4 bases remained unmatched. Germline lookup yields CDR1 SGHRS and CDR2 YFSETQ. The CDR3 spans 17 residues. Here the CDR3 reads CASSSGTSGGITDTQYF. In nucleotides, the CDR3 is TGCGCCAGCAGCTCAGGGACTAGCGGGGGGATCACAGATACGCAGTATTTT.

The table lists this clone with a count of one. The chain combines TRBV19 with TRBJ1-2, with D possibly being TRBD1 (6 bases). The CDR3 extends over 12 amino acids. V lost 10 bases and J lost 2, with 11 bases in between. Per the germline V gene, CDR1 is LNHDA and CDR2 is SQIVND (reference sequence). CDR3 bases: TGTGCCACCCAGGGACAAAACTATGGCTACACCTTC. This codes for CATQGQNYGYTF.

This clone appeared a few times. This chain's CDR3 is CASSIGLTDTQYF. The CDR3 bases are TGTGCCAGTAGTATAGGCCTCACAGATACGCAGTATTTT. The chain carries TRBV19 and TRBJ2-3; D ambiguous. Germline values: CDR1 LNHDA, CDR2 SQIVND (reference sequence). V lost 1 base, J lost 2 bases, and 4 bases lay in between. The CDR3 loop spans 13 amino acids.

The chain recombines TRBV6-5 with TRBJ1-2; D not resolved. The ends were cut back, 0 bases at V and 4 bases at J, with 6 bases in the middle. Germline assignment: CDR1 MNHEY and CDR2 SVGAGI. The CDR3 is 13 residues long. CDR3 nucleotides: TGTGCCAGCAGTTACTCGATGGTCTATGGCTACACCTTC. It is translated as CASSYSMVYGYTF.

The rearrangement uses TRBV2 and TRBJ2-2, with TRBD2 matching over 11 bases. This CDR3 has 15 amino acids. J was trimmed by 5 bases and V by 7 bases; bases with no gene match: 6. CDR1 SNHLY and CDR2 FYNNEI come from the germline V gene. The CDR3 reads CASMGASGGTGELFF. DNA of the CDR3: TGTGCCAGCATGGGCGCTAGCGGGGGGACCGGGGAGCTGTTTTTT. The complete variable domain, with remaining parts taken from reference TRBV2 and TRBJ2-2, reads EPEVTQTPSHQVTQMGQEVILRCVPISNHLYFYWYRQILGQKVEFLVSFYNNEISEKSEIFDDQFSVERPDGSNFTLKIRSTKLEDSAMYFCASMGASGGTGELFFGEGSRLTVL.

V is TRBV5-5 and J is TRBJ1-1, with 7 bases that match TRBD1. The germline gives CDR1 SGHKS, CDR2 YYEKEE (reference sequence). V shed 3 bases and J 0 bases; nucleotides not matched to a gene: 8. The CDR3 is 16 amino acids. The CDR3 DNA reads TGTGCCAGCAGCTCTTCCGGGACAGCCATGAACACTGAAGCTTTCTTT. Translated, it gives CASSSSGTAMNTEAFF.

This sequence joins TRBV7-8 and TRBJ2-6, with 9 positions matching TRBD1. This CDR3 spans 20 amino acids. CDR1 is SGHVS and CDR2 is FQNEAQ in the germline V gene. Trimming removed 2 bases from V and 0 bases from J; junction bases left unmatched: 11. CDR3 region: CASSLRSFGTGSSGANVLTF. The CDR3 DNA reads as TGTGCCAGCAGCTTACGCTCTTTTGGGACAGGGAGCTCTGGGGCCAACGTCCTGACTTTC. Full variable domain (missing parts from reference TRBV7-8 and TRBJ2-6): GAGVSQSPRYKVAKRGQDVALRCDPISGHVSLFWYQQALGQGPEFLTYFQNEAQLDKSGLPSDRFFAERPEGSVSTLKIQRTQQEDSAVYLCASSLRSFGTGSSGANVLTFGAGSRLTVL.

J is TRBJ1-1 and V is TRBV6-6; 7 positions match TRBD1. Trimming took 5 bases from V and 4 from J; bases not matched to a gene: 13. CDR1 is MNHNY and CDR2 is SVGAGI in the germline V gene (reference sequence). The CDR3 is 16 amino acids. CDR3 residues: CASSTDRVVVRTEAFF. For the CDR3, the DNA is TGTGCCAGCAGTACCGACAGGGTAGTGGTTCGCACTGAAGCTTTCTTT.

This clone was observed a few times. This chain connects TRBV10-1 to TRBJ1-2, with D uncertain. Germline-derived CDR1 and CDR2 are WNHNN and SYGVQD (reference sequence). V lost 3 bases and J 2 bases, leaving 19 bases between the germline ends. The CDR3 loop spans 17 amino acids. The CDR3 is CASSDNSASLGNYGYTF. The CDR3 bases are TGCGCCAGCAGTGATAATTCTGCAAGTCTGGGAAACTATGGCTACACCTTC.

The chain links TRBV11-2 to TRBJ2-3, with D possibly TRBD1 on 7 matching bases. The CDR3 has 14 residues. The germline CDR1 and CDR2 sequences are SGHAT and FQNNGV. V lost 3 bases and J 4 bases, leaving 11 bases between the germline ends. DNA for the CDR3: TGTGCCAGCAGCTTCTCCAGGGGGGCAGATACGCAGTATTTT. Protein: CASSFSRGADTQYF. The full variable domain, rest sourced from reference TRBV11-2 and TRBJ2-3, is EAGVAQSPRYKIIEKRQSVAFWCNPISGHATLYWYQQILGQGPKLLIQFQNNGVVDDSQLPKDRFSAERLKGVDSTLKIQPAKLEDSAVYLCASSFSRGADTQYFGPGTRLTVL.